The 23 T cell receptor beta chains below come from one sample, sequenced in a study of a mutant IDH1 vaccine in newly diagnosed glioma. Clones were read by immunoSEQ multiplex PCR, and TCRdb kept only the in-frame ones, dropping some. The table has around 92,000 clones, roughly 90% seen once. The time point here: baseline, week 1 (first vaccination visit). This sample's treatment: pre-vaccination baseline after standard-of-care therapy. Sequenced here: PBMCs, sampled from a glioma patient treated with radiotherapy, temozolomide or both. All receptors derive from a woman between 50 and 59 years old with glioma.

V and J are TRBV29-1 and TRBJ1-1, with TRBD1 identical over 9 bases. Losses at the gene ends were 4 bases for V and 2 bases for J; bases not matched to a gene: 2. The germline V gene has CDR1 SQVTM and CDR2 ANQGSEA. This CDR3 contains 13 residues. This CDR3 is CSVGGQGNTEAFF. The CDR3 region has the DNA TGCAGCGTTGGGGGACAGGGAAACACTGAAGCTTTCTTT.

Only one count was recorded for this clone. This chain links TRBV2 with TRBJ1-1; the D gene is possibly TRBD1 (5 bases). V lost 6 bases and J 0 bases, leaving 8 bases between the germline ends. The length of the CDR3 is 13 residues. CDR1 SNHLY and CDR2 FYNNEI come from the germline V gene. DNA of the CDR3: TGTGCCAGCAGAGACAGAATGAACACTGAAGCTTTCTTT. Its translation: CASRDRMNTEAFF.

For the CDR3, the DNA is TGTGCCAGCAGGACGGGGAACACTGAAGCTTTCTTT. As protein: CASRTGNTEAFF. This chain joins TRBV6-1 and TRBJ1-1; D is unresolved. Trimming took off 6 bases at V and 1 base at J, with 6 bases between the two ends. Germline loops: CDR1 MNHNS, CDR2 SASEGT. This CDR3 region has 12 residues.

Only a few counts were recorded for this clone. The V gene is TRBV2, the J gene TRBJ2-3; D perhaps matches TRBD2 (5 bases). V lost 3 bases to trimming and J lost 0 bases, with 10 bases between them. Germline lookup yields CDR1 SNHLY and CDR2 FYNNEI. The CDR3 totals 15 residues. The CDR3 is CASSEVGASTDTQYF. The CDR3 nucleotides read TGTGCCAGCAGTGAGGTGGGAGCTAGCACAGATACGCAGTATTTT. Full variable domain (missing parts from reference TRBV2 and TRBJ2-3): EPEVTQTPSHQVTQMGQEVILRCVPISNHLYFYWYRQILGQKVEFLVSFYNNEISEKSEIFDDQFSVERPDGSNFTLKIRSTKLEDSAMYFCASSEVGASTDTQYFGPGTRLTVL.

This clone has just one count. CDR3: CASSSPLLAGEQFF. In DNA form, the CDR3 reads TGTGCCAGCAGCTCCCCCTTACTAGCGGGTGAGCAGTTCTTC. The chain carries TRBV11-2 and TRBJ2-1, with TRBD2 matching 9 bases. The J segment lost 9 bases and the V segment lost 4 bases, leaving 7 bases of the junction unmatched. This CDR3 contains 14 residues. Germline V CDR1 and CDR2: SGHAT, FQNNGV.

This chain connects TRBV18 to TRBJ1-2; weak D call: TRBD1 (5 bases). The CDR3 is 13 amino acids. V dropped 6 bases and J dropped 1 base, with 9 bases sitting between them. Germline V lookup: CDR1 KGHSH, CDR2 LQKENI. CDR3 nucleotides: TGTGCCAGCTCCCAACAGGATAACTATGGCTACACCTTC. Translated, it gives CASSQQDNYGYTF.

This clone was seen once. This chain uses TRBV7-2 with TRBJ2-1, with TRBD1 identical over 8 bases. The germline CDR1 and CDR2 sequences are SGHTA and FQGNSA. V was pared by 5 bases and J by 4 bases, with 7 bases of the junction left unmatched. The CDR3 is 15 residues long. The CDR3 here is CASSPRTGNYNEQFF. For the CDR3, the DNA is TGTGCCAGCAGCCCCCGGACAGGGAATTACAATGAGCAGTTCTTC. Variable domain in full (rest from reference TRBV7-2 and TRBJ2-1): GAGVSQSPSNKVTEKGKDVELRCDPISGHTALYWYRQSLGQGLEFLIYFQGNSAPDKSGLPSDRFSAERTGGSVSTLTIQRTQQEDSAVYLCASSPRTGNYNEQFFGPGTRLTVL.

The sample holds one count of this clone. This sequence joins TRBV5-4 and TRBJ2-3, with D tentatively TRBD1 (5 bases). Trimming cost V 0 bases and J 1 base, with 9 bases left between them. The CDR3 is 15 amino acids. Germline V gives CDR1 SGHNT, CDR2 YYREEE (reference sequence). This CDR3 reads CASSLEDTRTDTQYF. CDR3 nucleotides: TGTGCCAGCAGCTTGGAGGACACCCGCACAGATACGCAGTATTTT.

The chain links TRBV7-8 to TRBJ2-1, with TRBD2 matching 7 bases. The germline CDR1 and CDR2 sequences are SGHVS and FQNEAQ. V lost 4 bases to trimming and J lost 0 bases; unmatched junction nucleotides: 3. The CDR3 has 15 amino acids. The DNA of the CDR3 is TGTGCCAGCAGCTCAGCGGGGCGCTCCTACAATGAGCAGTTCTTC. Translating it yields CASSSAGRSYNEQFF.

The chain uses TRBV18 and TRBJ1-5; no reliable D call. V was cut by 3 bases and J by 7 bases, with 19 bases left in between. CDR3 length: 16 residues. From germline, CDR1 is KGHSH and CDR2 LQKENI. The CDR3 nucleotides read TGTGCCAGCTCACCGTATAGTCAGGCGGTTAACCAGCCCCAGCATTTT. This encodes CASSPYSQAVNQPQHF.

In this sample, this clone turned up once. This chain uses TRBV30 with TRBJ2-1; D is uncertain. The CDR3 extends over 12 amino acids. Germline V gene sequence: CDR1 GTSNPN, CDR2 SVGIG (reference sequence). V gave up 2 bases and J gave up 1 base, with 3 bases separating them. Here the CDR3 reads CAWSRSYNEQFF. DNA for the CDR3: TGTGCCTGGAGTCGATCCTACAATGAGCAGTTCTTC.

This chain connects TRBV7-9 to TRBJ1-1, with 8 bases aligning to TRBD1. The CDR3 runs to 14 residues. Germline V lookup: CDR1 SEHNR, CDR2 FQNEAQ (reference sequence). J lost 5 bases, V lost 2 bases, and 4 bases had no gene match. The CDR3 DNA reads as TGTGCCAGCAGCTTATATCAGGGGGCGACTGAAGCTTTCTTT. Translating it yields CASSLYQGATEAFF.

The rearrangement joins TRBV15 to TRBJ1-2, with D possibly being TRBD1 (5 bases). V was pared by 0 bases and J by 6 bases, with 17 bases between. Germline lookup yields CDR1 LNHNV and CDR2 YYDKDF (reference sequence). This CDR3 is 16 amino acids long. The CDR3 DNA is TGTGCCACCAGCAGAGAATACGGGACCGCGCTCGATGGCTACACCTTC. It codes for CATSREYGTALDGYTF.

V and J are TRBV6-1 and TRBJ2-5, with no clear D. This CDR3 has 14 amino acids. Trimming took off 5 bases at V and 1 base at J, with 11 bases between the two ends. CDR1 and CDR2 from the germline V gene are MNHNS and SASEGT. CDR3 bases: TGTGCCAGCAGTCAACCGACATTCCAAGAGACCCAGTACTTC. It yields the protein CASSQPTFQETQYF.

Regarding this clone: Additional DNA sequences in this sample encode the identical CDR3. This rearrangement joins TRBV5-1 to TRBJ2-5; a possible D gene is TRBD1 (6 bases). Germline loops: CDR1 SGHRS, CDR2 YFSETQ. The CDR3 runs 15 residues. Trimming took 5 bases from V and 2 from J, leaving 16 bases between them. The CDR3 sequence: CASRATGTPQETQYF. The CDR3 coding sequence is TGCGCCAGCAGGGCGACCGGGACACCACAAGAGACCCAGTACTTC. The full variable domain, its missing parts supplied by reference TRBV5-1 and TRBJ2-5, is KAGVTQTPRYLIKTRGQQVTLSCSPISGHRSVSWYQQTPGQGLQFLFEYFSETQRNKGNFPGRFSGRQFSNSRSEMNVSTLELGDSALYLCASRATGTPQETQYFGPGTRLLVL.

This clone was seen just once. Written as DNA, the CDR3 is TGTGCCAGCAGTTTATCGGGCCTAGGCGATGAGCAGTTCTTC. Translated: CASSLSGLGDEQFF. The rearrangement links TRBV27 to TRBJ2-1; D ambiguous. The CDR3 extends over 14 amino acids. Trimming left V 0 bases short and J 8 bases short, with 11 bases between. Germline CDR1 and CDR2: MNHEY and SMNVEV (reference sequence).

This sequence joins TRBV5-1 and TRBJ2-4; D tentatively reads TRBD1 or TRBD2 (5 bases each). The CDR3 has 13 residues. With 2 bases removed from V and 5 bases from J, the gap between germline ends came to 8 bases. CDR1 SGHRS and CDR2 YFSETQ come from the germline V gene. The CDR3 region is CASSLEGQNIQYF. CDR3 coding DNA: TGCGCCAGCAGCTTAGAGGGACAAAACATTCAGTACTTC.

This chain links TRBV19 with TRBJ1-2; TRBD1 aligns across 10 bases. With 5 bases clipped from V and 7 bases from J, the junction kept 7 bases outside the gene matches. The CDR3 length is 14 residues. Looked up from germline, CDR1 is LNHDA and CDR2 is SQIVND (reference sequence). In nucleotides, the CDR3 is TGTGCCAGTAGTGTGGGACAGGGGCGCCGTGGCTACACCTTC. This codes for CASSVGQGRRGYTF.

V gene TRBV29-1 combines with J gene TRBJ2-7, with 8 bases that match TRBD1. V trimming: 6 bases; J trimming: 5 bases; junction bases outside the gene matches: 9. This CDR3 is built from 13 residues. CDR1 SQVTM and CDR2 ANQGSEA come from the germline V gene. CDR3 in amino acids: CSVDRERSDEQYF. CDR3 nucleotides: TGCAGCGTGGACAGGGAAAGGTCAGACGAGCAGTACTTC.

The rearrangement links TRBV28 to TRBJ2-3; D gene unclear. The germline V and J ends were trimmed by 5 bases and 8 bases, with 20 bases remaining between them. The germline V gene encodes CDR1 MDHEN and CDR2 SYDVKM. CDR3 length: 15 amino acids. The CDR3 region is CASSPPAVAMGTQYF. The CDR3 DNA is TGTGCCAGCAGTCCCCCGGCGGTGGCCATGGGTACGCAGTATTTT. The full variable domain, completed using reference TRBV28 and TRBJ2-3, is DVKVTQSSRYLVKRTGEKVFLECVQDMDHENMFWYRQDPGLGLRLIYFSYDVKMKEKGDIPEGYSVSREKKERFSLILESASTNQTSMYLCASSPPAVAMGTQYFGPGTRLTVL.

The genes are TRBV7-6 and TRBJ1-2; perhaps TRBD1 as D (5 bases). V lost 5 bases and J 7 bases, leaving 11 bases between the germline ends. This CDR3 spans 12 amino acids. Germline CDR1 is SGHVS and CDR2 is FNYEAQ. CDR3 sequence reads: CASSPGTPGYTF. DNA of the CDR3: TGTGCCAGCAGCCCCGGGACCCCTGGCTACACCTTC.

The CDR3 here is CASSLVVSGTLRETQYF. CDR3 DNA sequence: TGTGCCAGCAGCTTAGTCGTATCGGGGACTCTAAGAGAGACCCAGTACTTC. V and J are TRBV7-8 and TRBJ2-5; a weak D match, TRBD2 (6 bases). Germline V gene sequence: CDR1 SGHVS, CDR2 FQNEAQ. The CDR3 is 17 amino acids. The V and J ends lost 1 base and 4 bases respectively, with 19 bases between them.

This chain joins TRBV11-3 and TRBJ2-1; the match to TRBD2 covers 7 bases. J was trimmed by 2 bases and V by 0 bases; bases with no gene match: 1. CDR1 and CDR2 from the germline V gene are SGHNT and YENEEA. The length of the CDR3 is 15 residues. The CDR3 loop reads CASSLDAGAYNEQFF. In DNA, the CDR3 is TGTGCCAGCAGCTTAGATGCGGGAGCCTACAATGAGCAGTTCTTC.